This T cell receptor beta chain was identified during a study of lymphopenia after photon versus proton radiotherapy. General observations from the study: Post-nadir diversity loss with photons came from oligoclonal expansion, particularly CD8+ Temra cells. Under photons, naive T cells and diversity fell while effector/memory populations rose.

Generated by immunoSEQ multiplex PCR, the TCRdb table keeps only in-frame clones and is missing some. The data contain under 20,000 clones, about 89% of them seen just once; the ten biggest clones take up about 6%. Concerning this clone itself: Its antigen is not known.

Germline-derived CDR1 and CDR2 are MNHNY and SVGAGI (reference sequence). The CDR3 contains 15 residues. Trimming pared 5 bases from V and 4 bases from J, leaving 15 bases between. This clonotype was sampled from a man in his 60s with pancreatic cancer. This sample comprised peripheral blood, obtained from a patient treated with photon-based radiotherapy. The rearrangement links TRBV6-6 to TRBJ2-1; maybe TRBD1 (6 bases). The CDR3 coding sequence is TGTGCCAGCAGTCTTCCTAAAGGGGGTTACAATGAGCAGTTCTTC. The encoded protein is CASSLPKGGYNEQFF.